The rows below give T cell receptor beta chains drawn from one sample of a study of blood T cell repertoires in COVID-19. The repertoire was sequenced with immunoSEQ multiplex PCR; TCRdb's copy has only in-frame clones and lacks some. The sample lists approximately 290,000 clones; about 89% were seen once. Sequenced: peripheral blood. Receptors were obtained from a man aged 25-45 years with acute or convalescent COVID-19. CDR3s include the opening cysteine and the closing phenylalanine or tryptophan. A D gene is named only where the DNA matches it firmly. The listing skips clone size in some rows; elsewhere it reads once, few, many or a size class.

j_call clone_size d_call v_call cdr3_aa cdr3_nt
TRBJ2-7 - TRBD2 TRBV6-5 CASIQPASGAYEQYF TGTGCCAGCATTCAACCCGCTAGCGGCGCCTACGAGCAGTACTTC
TRBJ1-6 - - TRBV7-9 CASSRDSPLHF TGTGCCAGCAGCCGGGATTCACCCCTCCACTTT
TRBJ1-5 - - TRBV5-4 CASSLDAGQPQHF TGTGCCAGCAGCTTGGACGCAGGACAGCCCCAGCATTTT
TRBJ2-7 - - TRBV7-8 CASSQLEDSEQYF TGTGCCAGCAGCCAGCTAGAAGACAGCGAGCAGTACTTC
TRBJ2-2 - TRBD1 TRBV5-4 CASSLGQGATGELFF TGTGCCAGCAGCTTGGGACAGGGGGCGACCGGGGAGCTGTTTTTT
TRBJ2-3 - TRBD2 TRBV28 CASSLAGGREDTQYF TGTGCCAGCAGCCTAGCGGGAGGTCGAGAAGATACGCAGTATTTT
TRBJ1-3 - TRBD1 TRBV6-5 CASSYGRDRGNTIYF TGTGCCAGCAGTTACGGCCGGGACAGGGGAAACACCATATATTTT
TRBJ2-1 - TRBD1 TRBV5-1 CASSLSGTGINEQFF TGCGCCAGCAGTCTTTCCGGGACAGGGATCAATGAGCAGTTCTTC
TRBJ2-7 few TRBD1 TRBV2 CASSVYRGGEQYF TGTGCCAGCAGCGTATACAGGGGTGGAGAGCAGTACTTC
TRBJ2-3 - - TRBV6-5 CASSYGGGSVDTQYF TGTGCCAGCAGTTATGGCGGTGGGAGTGTGGATACGCAGTATTTT
TRBJ2-3 - TRBD2 TRBV28 CASSFSGGRNTDTQYF TGTGCCAGCAGTTTTTCCGGCGGGAGGAACACAGATACGCAGTATTTT
TRBJ1-5 - - TRBV25-1 CASSDSYSNQPQHF TGTGCCAGCAGTGACTCTTATAGCAATCAGCCCCAGCATTTT
TRBJ2-7 - TRBD1 TRBV2 CASTIGGLYEQYF TGTGCCAGCACAATAGGGGGCCTCTACGAGCAGTACTTC
TRBJ1-2 - TRBD1 TRBV19 CASSLDRADGYTF TGTGCCAGTAGTCTTGACAGGGCAGATGGCTACACCTTC
TRBJ1-5 - - TRBV9 CASSVEAWGGQPQHF TGTGCCAGCAGCGTAGAGGCATGGGGCGGTCAGCCCCAGCATTTT